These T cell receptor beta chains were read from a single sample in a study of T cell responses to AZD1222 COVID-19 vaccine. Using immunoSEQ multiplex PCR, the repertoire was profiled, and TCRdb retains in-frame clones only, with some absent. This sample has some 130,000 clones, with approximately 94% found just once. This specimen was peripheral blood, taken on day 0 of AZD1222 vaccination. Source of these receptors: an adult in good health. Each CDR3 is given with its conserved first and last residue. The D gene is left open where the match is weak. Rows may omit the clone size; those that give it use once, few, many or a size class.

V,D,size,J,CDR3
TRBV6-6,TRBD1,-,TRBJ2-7,CASSYSGRGSEQYF
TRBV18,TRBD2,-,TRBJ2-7,CASSFTSGRASNEQYF
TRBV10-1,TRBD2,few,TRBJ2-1,CASSEITSGNSYNEQFF
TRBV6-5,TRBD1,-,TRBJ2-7,CASIFGTDPTYEQYF
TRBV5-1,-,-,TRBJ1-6,CASTLGGVNSPLHF
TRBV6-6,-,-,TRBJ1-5,CASSPRGHSNQPQHF
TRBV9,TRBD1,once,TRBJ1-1,CASSVLTGGDTEAFF
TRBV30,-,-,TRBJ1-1,CAWRYGMNTEAFF
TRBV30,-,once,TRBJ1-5,CAWSGPRWQPQHF
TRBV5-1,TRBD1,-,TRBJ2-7,CASSLIQGKIHEQYF
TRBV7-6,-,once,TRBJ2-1,CASSRYSGPSDEQFF
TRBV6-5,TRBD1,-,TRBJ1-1,CASPGLPTGDTEAFF
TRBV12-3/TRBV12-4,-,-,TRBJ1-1,CASSLQAPTEAFF
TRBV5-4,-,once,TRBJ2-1,CASSLGFPGHHYNEQFF
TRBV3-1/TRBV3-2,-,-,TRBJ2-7,CASSLGPDVSYEQYF
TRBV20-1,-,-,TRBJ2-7,CSAQRLEQYF
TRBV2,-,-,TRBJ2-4,CASSQGWGNIQYF
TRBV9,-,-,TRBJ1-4,CASSVDLGIGEKLFF
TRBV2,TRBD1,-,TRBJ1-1,CASSAQTGTEAFF
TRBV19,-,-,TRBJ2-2,CASSTGWGTGELFF
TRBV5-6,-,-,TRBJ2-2,CASSLLEHLYSTGELFF
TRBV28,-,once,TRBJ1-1,CASSLWDGSATEAFF
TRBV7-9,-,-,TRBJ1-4,CASSLARGSTGEKLFF
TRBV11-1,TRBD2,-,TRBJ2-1,CASSRTSGRAVDEQFF
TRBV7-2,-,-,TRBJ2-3,CASSSPRSAGPADTQYF
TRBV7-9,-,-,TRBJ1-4,CASSSTSFATNEKLFF
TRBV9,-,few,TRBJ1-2,CASSLGGALNYGYTF
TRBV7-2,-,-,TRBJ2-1,CASGRWGEADNEQFF
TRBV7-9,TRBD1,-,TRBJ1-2,CASSFWTGREGDYGYTF
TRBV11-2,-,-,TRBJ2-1,CASSPPGGGRYNEQFF
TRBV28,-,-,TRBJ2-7,CASSLALGSSYEQYF
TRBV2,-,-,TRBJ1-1,CASTGVYLSTEAFF
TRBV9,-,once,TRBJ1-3,CASSVEWDSGNTIYF
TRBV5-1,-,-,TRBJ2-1,CASSLASGSGMSSYNEQFF
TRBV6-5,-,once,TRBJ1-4,CAGAQTRGDEKLFF
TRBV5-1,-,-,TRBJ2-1,CASSLGQSYNEQFF
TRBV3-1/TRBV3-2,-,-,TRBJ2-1,CASSQGSSSYNEQFF
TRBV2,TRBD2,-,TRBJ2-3,CASRAGRDTQYF
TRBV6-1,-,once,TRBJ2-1,CASSEGGNTEQFF
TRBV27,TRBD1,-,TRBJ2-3,CASSPSGTGGPDTQYF
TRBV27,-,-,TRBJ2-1,CASSFLLSSYNEQFF
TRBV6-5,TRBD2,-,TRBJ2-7,CASSQTSGDYEQYF
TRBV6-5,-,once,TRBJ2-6,CASSYVSHSGANVLTF
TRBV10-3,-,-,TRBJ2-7,CAIRGQWTYEQYF
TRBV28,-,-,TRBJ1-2,CASSIPGTVGANYGYTF